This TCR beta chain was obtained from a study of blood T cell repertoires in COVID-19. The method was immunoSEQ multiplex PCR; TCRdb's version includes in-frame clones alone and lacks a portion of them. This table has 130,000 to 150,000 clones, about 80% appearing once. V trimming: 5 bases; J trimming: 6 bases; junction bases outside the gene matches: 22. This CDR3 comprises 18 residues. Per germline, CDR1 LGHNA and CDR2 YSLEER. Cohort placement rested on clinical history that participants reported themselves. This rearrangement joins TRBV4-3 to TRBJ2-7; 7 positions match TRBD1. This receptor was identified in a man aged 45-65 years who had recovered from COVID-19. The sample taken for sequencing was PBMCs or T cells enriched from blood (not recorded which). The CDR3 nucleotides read TGCGCCAGCAGCGAAGGGGCCTTTGAGAGGGCAGGGGGAAGCGAGCAGTACTTC. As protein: CASSEGAFERAGGSEQYF.